The clone carrying this T cell receptor beta chain was detected only once. Germline CDR1 reads SGHNT; CDR2 reads YENEEA. The CDR3 runs to 14 residues. V gave up 2 bases and J gave up 5 bases, with 11 bases separating them. This sample was included in a study of blood T cell repertoires in COVID-19. Study context: Collection of acute and convalescent COVID-19 samples took place in the United States, Italy and Spain. From T cells, B-cell-depleted T cells, or PBMCs came the material, which was cDNA or gDNA.

The protocol was immunoSEQ multiplex PCR, while the TCRdb copy is restricted to in-frame clones and leaves out a portion. The data show around 340,000 clones, about 88% seen once. Seattle-derived patients entered the study during active infection and were followed longitudinally. Sequencing used peripheral blood. The chain recombines TRBV11-3 with TRBJ2-3; tentative D call: TRBD2 (5 bases). The receptor's source is a woman aged 55-70 years with COVID-19, enrolled during active disease. CDR3 bases: TGTGCCAGCAGCTTACGGGGAAGTGGAGATACGCAGTATTTT. This translates into CASSLRGSGDTQYF.